One T cell receptor beta chain is described in this entry. This specimen comes from a study of shared clonotypes between healthy human individuals. The CDR3 has 16 residues. CDR1 ENHRY and CDR2 SYGVKD come from the germline V gene. The V segment lost 2 bases and the J segment 1 base; nucleotides outside the gene matches: 4. In the source study's methods: Filtering differed since immunoSEQ provided only junctions, with no quality scores. Here immunoSEQ multiplex PCR was the method, and the copy in TCRdb shows in-frame clones only, minus some. V and J calls and clone size are copied from that table; D and trimming were computed from the DNA. The table lists about 580,000 clones, 95% to 98% of them singletons, with more than 0.3% in the top ten. Naive-designated CD8 cells lacked CD45RO, were positively enriched for CCR7, and omitted terminally differentiated effector memory CD45RA+ cells.

The sample taken for sequencing was naive CD8+ T cells sorted from blood. This TCR came from a man aged 30 to 39 in good health. V is TRBV10-3 and J is TRBJ2-3; 9 nucleotides line up with TRBD2. This chain's CDR3 is CAISERREGGTDTQYF. In DNA form, the CDR3 reads TGTGCCATCAGTGAGAGGCGGGAGGGTGGCACAGATACGCAGTATTTT.